This T cell receptor (beta chain) emerged from a study of OX40 agonist ivuxolimab in advanced cancers. Study details: Patients were treated with intravenous ivuxolimab, dosed at 0.01 to 10 mg/kg and infused every 2 weeks. Mean age approximately 61 years, range roughly 23 to 79; around 80% male.

As to this clone: Its matching antigen is unknown.

Only in-frame clones appear in the TCRdb table, and some are missing; sequencing was by immunoSEQ multiplex PCR. The sample contains over 50,000 clones, about 90% of which appear only once. Study-wide points: Average numbers of expanded clones were greater in CD8+ T cells than in CD4+. Researchers did not determine the expanded peripheral T cells' antigen specificity.

V lost 5 bases to trimming and J lost 0 bases; unmatched junction nucleotides: 16. Germline V lookup: CDR1 SNHLY, CDR2 FYNNEI. This CDR3 has 19 amino acids. The TCR sequence derives from an adult with an advanced solid tumor such as melanoma, head and neck, liver or kidney cancer. The sequenced sample was CD4+ or CD8+ T cells sorted from blood, obtained in a trial of the OX40 agonist ivuxolimab. The gene calls are TRBV2 and TRBJ2-5; 9 nucleotides line up with TRBD2. CDR3 nucleotides: TGTGCCAGCAGTCCCGAGGGAGTAGCGGGGGCTGAGGACCAAGAGACCCAGTACTTC. It translates to CASSPEGVAGAEDQETQYF.